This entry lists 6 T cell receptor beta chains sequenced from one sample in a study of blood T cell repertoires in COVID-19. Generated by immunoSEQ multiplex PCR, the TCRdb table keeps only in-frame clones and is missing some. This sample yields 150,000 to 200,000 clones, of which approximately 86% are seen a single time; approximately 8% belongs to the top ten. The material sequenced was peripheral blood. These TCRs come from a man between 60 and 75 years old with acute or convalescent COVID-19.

The DNA for the CDR3 is TGTGCCAGCAGTCGGACTAGCGGGGTTCAAGAGACCCAGTACTTC. It encodes CASSRTSGVQETQYF. The gene calls are TRBV6-5 and TRBJ2-5, with TRBD2 identical over 12 bases. CDR3 size: 15 residues. Germline values: CDR1 MNHEY, CDR2 SVGAGI. J gave up 2 bases and V 5 bases, and 3 bases lay outside the gene matches.

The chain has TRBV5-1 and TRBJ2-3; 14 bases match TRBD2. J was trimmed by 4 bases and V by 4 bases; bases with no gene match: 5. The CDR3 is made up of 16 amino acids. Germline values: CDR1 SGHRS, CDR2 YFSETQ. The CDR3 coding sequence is TGCGCCAGCAGCGCTGGGACTAGCGGGAGCCCAGATACGCAGTATTTT. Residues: CASSAGTSGSPDTQYF. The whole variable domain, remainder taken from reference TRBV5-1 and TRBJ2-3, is KAGVTQTPRYLIKTRGQQVTLSCSPISGHRSVSWYQQTPGQGLQFLFEYFSETQRNKGNFPGRFSGRQFSNSRSEMNVSTLELGDSALYLCASSAGTSGSPDTQYFGPGTRLTVL.

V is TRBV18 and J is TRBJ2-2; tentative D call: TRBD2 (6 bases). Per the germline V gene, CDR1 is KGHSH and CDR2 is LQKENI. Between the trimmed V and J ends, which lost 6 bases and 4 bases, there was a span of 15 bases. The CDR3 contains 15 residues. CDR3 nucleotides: TGTGCCAGCTCGTCTTTCTCGGGGGTCACCGGGGAGCTGTTTTTT. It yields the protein CASSSFSGVTGELFF.

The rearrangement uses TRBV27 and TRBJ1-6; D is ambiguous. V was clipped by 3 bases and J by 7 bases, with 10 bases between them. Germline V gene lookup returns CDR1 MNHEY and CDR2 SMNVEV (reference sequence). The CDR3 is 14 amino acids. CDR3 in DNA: TGTGCCAGCAGTTTCCTATCTTACAATTCACCCCTCCACTTT. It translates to CASSFLSYNSPLHF.

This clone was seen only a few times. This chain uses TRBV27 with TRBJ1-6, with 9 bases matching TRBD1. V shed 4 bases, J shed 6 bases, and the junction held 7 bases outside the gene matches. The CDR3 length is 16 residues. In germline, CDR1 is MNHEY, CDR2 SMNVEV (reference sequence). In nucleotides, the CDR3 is TGTGCCAGCAGTTATACCTCGGGACAGGGTAATTCACCCCTCCACTTT. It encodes CASSYTSGQGNSPLHF.

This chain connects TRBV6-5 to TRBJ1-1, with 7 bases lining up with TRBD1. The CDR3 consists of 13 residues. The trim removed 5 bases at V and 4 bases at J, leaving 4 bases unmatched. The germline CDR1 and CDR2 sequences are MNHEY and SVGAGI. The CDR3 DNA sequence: TGTGCCAGCAGTATACAGGGGCGCACTGAAGCTTTCTTT. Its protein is CASSIQGRTEAFF.